The 5 T cell receptor beta chains presented below share a single source sample, sequenced in a study of control samples from healthy donors and cancer patients. Only in-frame clones appear in the TCRdb table, and some are missing; sequencing was by immunoSEQ multiplex PCR. This sample has 90,000 to 100,000 clones; roughly three quarters occur once, and the top ten carry more than 9%. Sequencing used blood. The source of these receptors is a woman aged 30 to 39 in good health.

The rearrangement uses TRBV3-1 (or the pseudogene TRBV3-2) and TRBJ2-3, with 10 nucleotides matching TRBD2. The germline CDR1 and CDR2 sequences are LGHDT and YNNKEL (reference sequence). The CDR3 consists of 15 residues. The ends lost 4 bases at V and 2 bases at J; junction bases unmatched: 3. CDR3 protein: CASSPGLAVTDTQYF. Written as DNA, the CDR3 is TGTGCCAGCAGCCCCGGACTAGCGGTCACAGATACGCAGTATTTT.

The chain couples TRBV5-1 to TRBJ1-1, with TRBD1 as a possible D gene (6 bases). The germline V and J ends were trimmed by 4 bases and 0 bases, with 16 bases remaining between them. CDR1 and CDR2 (germline): SGHRS, YFSETQ. There are 16 residues in the CDR3. CDR3 in DNA: TGCGCCAGCAGCGGACTCAGGGGTACGGTGAACACTGAAGCTTTCTTT. Amino acids: CASSGLRGTVNTEAFF.

The chain couples TRBV3-1 (or the pseudogene TRBV3-2) to TRBJ2-7; D is unclear. Germline CDR1 and CDR2: LGHDT and YNNKEL (reference sequence). Trimming shortened V by 5 bases and J by 2 bases, and 16 bases separated the two germline ends. The CDR3 length is 15 residues. CDR3 in DNA: TGTGCCAGCAGCACCCACAGACCAAAACCCTACGAGCAGTACTTC. Amino acid sequence: CASSTHRPKPYEQYF.

V gene TRBV7-2 combines with J gene TRBJ2-7; D is undetermined. The V end was cut by 0 bases, the J end by 2 bases, with 8 bases between. Germline lookup yields CDR1 SGHTA and CDR2 FQGNSA. The CDR3 loop spans 14 amino acids. The CDR3 loop is CASSLAQAAYEQYF. CDR3 bases: TGTGCCAGCAGCTTAGCGCAGGCGGCCTACGAGCAGTACTTC.

This chain connects TRBV15 to TRBJ1-2, with 12 bases lining up with TRBD1. This CDR3 contains 14 residues. V gave up 7 bases and J gave up 12 bases; unmatched junction bases: 12. Germline CDR1 LNHNV, CDR2 YYDKDF (reference sequence). The CDR3, as DNA: TGTGCCACCAAGACCGGGACAGGGGGCAAGGAACACACCTTC. It codes for CATKTGTGGKEHTF.